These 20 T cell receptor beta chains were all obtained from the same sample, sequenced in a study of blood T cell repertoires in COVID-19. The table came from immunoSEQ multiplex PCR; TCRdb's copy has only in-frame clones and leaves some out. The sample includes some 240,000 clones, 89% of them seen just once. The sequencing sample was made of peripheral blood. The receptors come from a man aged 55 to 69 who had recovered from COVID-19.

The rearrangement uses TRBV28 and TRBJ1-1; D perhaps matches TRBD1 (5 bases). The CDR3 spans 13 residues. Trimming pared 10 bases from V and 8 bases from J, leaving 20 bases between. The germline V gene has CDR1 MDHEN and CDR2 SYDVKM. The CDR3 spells CATHGGSNFEAFF. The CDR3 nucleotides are TGTGCCACCCACGGGGGATCGAACTTCGAAGCTTTCTTT.

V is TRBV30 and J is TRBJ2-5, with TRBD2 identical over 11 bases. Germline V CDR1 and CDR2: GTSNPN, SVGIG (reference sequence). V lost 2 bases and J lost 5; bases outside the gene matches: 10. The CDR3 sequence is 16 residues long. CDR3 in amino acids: CAWSRDSGRARETQYF. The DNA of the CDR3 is TGTGCCTGGAGTCGGGATAGCGGGAGGGCGAGGGAGACCCAGTACTTC.

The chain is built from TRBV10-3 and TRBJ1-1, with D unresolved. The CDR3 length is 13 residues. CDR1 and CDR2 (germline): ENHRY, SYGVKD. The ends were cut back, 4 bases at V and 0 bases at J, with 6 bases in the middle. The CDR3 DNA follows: TGTGCCATCAGTGTCTCGGTGAACACTGAAGCTTTCTTT. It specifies CAISVSVNTEAFF.

DNA of the CDR3: TGCGCCAGCAGCCCGGAGGGTTTAGTTGGGGGTACTAATGAAAAACTGTTTTTT. Translating gives CASSPEGLVGGTNEKLFF. The V call is TRBV4-1, the J call TRBJ1-4; D is perhaps TRBD1 (5 bases). The germline V gene has CDR1 MGHRA and CDR2 YSYEKL. V lost 4 bases to trimming and J lost 2 bases, with 20 bases between them. This CDR3 spans 18 amino acids.

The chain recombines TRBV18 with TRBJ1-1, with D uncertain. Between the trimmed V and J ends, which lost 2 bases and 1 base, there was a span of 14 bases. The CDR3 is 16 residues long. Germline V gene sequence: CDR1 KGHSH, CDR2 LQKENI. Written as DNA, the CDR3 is TGTGCCAGCTCACCAAGTGGGCCAATATGGAACACTGAAGCTTTCTTT. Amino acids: CASSPSGPIWNTEAFF.

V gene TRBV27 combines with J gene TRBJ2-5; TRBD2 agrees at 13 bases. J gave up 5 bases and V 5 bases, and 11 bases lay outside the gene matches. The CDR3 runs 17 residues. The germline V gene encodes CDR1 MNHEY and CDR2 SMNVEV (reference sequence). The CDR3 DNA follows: TGTGCCAGCAGTCGAAGGGGGACTAGCGGGGCGGGGGAGACCCAGTACTTC. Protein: CASSRRGTSGAGETQYF.

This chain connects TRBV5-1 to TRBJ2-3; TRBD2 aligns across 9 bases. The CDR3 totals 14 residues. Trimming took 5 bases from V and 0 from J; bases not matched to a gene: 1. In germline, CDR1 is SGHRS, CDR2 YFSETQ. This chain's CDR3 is CASRTSGSTDTQYF. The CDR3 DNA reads TGCGCCAGCAGGACTAGCGGAAGCACAGATACGCAGTATTTT.

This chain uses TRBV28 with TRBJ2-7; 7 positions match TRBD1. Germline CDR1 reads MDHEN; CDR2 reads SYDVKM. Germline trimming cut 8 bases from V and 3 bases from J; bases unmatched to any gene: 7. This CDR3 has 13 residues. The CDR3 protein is CASRDSAFYEQYF. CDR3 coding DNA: TGTGCCAGCCGGGACAGCGCGTTCTACGAGCAGTACTTC.

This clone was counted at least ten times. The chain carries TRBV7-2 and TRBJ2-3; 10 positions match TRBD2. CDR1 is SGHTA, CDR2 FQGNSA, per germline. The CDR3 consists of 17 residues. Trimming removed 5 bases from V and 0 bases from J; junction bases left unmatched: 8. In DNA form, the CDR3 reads TGTGCCAGCAGCCTCCTCGGGACTAGCGTTAGCACAGATACGCAGTATTTT. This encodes CASSLLGTSVSTDTQYF. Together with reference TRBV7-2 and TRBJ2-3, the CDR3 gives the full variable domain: GAGVSQSPSNKVTEKGKDVELRCDPISGHTALYWYRQSLGQGLEFLIYFQGNSAPDKSGLPSDRFSAERTGGSVSTLTIQRTQQEDSAVYLCASSLLGTSVSTDTQYFGPGTRLTVL.

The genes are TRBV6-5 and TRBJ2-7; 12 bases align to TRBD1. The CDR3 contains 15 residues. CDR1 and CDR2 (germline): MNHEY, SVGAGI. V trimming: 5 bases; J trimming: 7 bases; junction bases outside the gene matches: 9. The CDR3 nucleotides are TGTGCCAGCAGTCCGGGACAGGGGGCCCCTCGGGAGCAGTACTTC. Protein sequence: CASSPGQGAPREQYF.

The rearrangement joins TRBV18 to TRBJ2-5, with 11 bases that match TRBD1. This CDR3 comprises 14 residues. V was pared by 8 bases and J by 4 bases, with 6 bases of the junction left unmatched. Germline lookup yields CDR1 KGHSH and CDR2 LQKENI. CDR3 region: CASIPDRGRETQYF. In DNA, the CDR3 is TGTGCCAGCATACCGGACAGGGGGCGAGAGACCCAGTACTTC. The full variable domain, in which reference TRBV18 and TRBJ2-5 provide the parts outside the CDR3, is NAGVMQNPRHLVRRRGQEARLRCSPMKGHSHVYWYRQLPEEGLKFMVYLQKENIIDESGMPKERFSAEFPKEGPSILRIQQVVRGDSAAYFCASIPDRGRETQYFGPGTRLLVL.

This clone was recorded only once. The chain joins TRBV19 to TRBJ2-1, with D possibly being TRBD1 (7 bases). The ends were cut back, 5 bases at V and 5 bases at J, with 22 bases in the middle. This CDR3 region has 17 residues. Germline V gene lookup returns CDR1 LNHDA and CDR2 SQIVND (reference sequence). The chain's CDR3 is CASSLRQGAWRDNEQFF. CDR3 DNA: TGTGCCAGTAGTCTACGACAGGGAGCTTGGAGGGACAATGAGCAGTTCTTC.

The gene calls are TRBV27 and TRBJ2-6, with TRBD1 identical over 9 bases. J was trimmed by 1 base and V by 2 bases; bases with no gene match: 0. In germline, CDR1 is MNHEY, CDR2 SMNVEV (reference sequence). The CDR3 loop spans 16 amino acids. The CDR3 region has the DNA TGTGCCAGCAGTTTAGGGACAGGGTCTGGGGCCAACGTCCTGACTTTC. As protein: CASSLGTGSGANVLTF.

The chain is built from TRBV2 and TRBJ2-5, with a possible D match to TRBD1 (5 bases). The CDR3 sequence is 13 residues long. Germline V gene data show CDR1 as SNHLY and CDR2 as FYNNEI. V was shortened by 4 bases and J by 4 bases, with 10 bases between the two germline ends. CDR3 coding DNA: TGTGCCAGCAGTGTGGGCAGGGTAGAGACCCAGTACTTC. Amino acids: CASSVGRVETQYF.

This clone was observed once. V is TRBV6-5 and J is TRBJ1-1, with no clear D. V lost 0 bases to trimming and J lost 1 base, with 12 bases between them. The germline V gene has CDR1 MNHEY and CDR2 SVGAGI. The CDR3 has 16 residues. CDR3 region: CASSYSVGFSNTEAFF. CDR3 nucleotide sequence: TGTGCCAGCAGTTACTCGGTCGGGTTTTCGAACACTGAAGCTTTCTTT.

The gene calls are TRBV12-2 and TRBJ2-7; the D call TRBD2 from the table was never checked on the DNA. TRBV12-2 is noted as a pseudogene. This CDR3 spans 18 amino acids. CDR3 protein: CASRRCEDTGTRGYEQYF. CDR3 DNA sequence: TGTGCAAGTCGCCGATGCGAGGACACCGGGACTAGGGGGTACGAGCAGTACTTC.

The CDR3 sequence is CASSQDRQTDRPYEQYF. In DNA, the CDR3 is TGCGCCAGCAGCCAAGATAGACAGACCGACAGACCCTACGAGCAGTACTTC. The chain carries TRBV4-1 and TRBJ2-7, with a weak D call TRBD1 (5 bases). V lost 0 bases to trimming and J lost 2 bases, with 17 bases between them. The CDR3 contains 17 residues. The germline gives CDR1 MGHRA, CDR2 YSYEKL.

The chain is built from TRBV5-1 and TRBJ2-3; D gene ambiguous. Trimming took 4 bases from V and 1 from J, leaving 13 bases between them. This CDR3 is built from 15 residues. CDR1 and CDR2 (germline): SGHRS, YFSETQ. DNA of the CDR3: TGCGCCAGCAGCCCCATTAAGCAGGGCACAGATACGCAGTATTTT. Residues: CASSPIKQGTDTQYF.

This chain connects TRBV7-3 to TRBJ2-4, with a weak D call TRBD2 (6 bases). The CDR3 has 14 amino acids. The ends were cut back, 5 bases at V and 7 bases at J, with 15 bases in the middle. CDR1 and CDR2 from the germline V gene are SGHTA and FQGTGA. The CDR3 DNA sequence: TGTGCCAGCAGCCCAGAAGCAGGGAGGAACATTCAGTACTTC. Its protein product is CASSPEAGRNIQYF.

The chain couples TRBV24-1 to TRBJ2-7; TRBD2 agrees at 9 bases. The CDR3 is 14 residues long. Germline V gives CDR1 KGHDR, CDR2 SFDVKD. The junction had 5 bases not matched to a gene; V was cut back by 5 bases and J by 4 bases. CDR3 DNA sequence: TGTGCCACCAGTGGAGCGGGAGGAGATTACGAGCAGTACTTC. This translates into CATSGAGGDYEQYF.